The 27 T cell receptor beta chains in this list originate from one sample, sequenced in a study of blood T cell repertoires in COVID-19. Method: immunoSEQ multiplex PCR; TCRdb's copy keeps in-frame clones and lacks some. The repertoire holds roughly 180,000 clones, with about 85% as singletons. Sequencing used PBMCs or T cells enriched from blood (not recorded which). Receptors were obtained from a woman aged 40 to 50 with acute COVID-19.

This clone was seen more than once but under ten times. V is TRBV3-1 (or the pseudogene TRBV3-2) and J is TRBJ1-5, with D unresolved. V was pared by 0 bases and J by 7 bases, with 13 bases between. The CDR3 runs to 15 residues. Per germline, CDR1 LGHDT and CDR2 YNNKEL (reference sequence). The CDR3 sequence: CASSQESGSKQPQHF. The CDR3 DNA is TGTGCCAGCAGCCAAGAGTCAGGCAGTAAACAGCCCCAGCATTTT.

The chain has TRBV30 and TRBJ2-7, with a possible D match to TRBD2 (5 bases). The CDR3 is 13 residues long. V was pared by 6 bases and J by 6 bases, with 18 bases between. Germline CDR1 reads GTSNPN; CDR2 reads SVGIG (reference sequence). CDR3 coding DNA: TGTGCCTGCGCGACTATCTCGGTGGGCGAGCAGTACTTC. Amino acid sequence: CACATISVGEQYF.

This clone has only a few counts. The rearrangement links TRBV2 to TRBJ2-3; no definite D call. Germline V lookup: CDR1 SNHLY, CDR2 FYNNEI. CDR3 size: 11 residues. With 7 bases removed from V and 4 bases from J, the gap between germline ends came to 6 bases. The CDR3 spells CASKYSDTQYF. The CDR3 DNA is TGTGCCAGCAAATACTCAGATACGCAGTATTTT. Full variable domain (outside the CDR3, taken from reference TRBV2 and TRBJ2-3): EPEVTQTPSHQVTQMGQEVILRCVPISNHLYFYWYRQILGQKVEFLVSFYNNEISEKSEIFDDQFSVERPDGSNFTLKIRSTKLEDSAMYFCASKYSDTQYFGPGTRLTVL.

The CDR3 region has the DNA TGTGCCAGCAGTCCCGAGTGGAGCACAGATACGCAGTATTTT. Translating it yields CASSPEWSTDTQYF. The V call is TRBV6-5, the J call TRBJ2-3; D is unresolved. Germline lookup yields CDR1 MNHEY and CDR2 SVGAGI. There are 14 residues in the CDR3. V was clipped by 5 bases and J by 0 bases, with 9 bases between them.

The J gene is TRBJ1-3, the V gene TRBV6-6, with 8 bases identical to TRBD1. Germline assignment: CDR1 MNHNY and CDR2 SVGAGI (reference sequence). This CDR3 is built from 17 residues. J was trimmed by 0 bases and V by 5 bases; bases with no gene match: 9. The CDR3 bases are TGTGCCAGCAGTCCCCGGACAGGGAGAGGCTCTGGAAACACCATATATTTT. Translating it yields CASSPRTGRGSGNTIYF.

This chain uses TRBV5-8 with TRBJ2-3; D not resolved. From germline, CDR1 is SGHTS and CDR2 YDEGEE. The CDR3 runs to 13 residues. V was pared by 3 bases and J by 0 bases, with 5 bases between. For the CDR3, the DNA is TGTGCCAGCAGCTCTTTTAGCACAGATACGCAGTATTTT. Its translation is CASSSFSTDTQYF.

The chain uses TRBV11-2 and TRBJ2-1; 9 positions agree with TRBD2. The CDR3 loop spans 18 amino acids. Trimming removed 3 bases from V and 0 bases from J; junction bases left unmatched: 9. CDR1 SGHAT and CDR2 FQNNGV come from the germline V gene. CDR3 coding DNA: TGTGCCAGCAGCTTGGGGGCTAGCGGGGCGAGCTCCTACAATGAGCAGTTCTTC. Its protein product is CASSLGASGASSYNEQFF.

The J gene is TRBJ2-1, the V gene TRBV18, with 9 bases matching TRBD2. The CDR3 loop spans 15 amino acids. CDR1 and CDR2 (germline): KGHSH, LQKENI. Germline trimming cut 2 bases from V and 4 bases from J; bases unmatched to any gene: 3. The CDR3 region is CASSPNSGGYNEQFF. For the CDR3, the DNA is TGTGCCAGCTCACCAAATAGCGGGGGTTACAATGAGCAGTTCTTC.

The chain employs TRBV2 and TRBJ2-3, with 7 bases matching TRBD1. V trimming: 2 bases; J trimming: 2 bases; junction bases outside the gene matches: 4. Per germline, CDR1 SNHLY and CDR2 FYNNEI. This CDR3 spans 15 amino acids. This CDR3 reads CASSENRGYTDTQYF. For the CDR3, the DNA is TGTGCCAGCAGTGAAAACAGGGGTTACACAGATACGCAGTATTTT.

This clone was observed a single time. The rearrangement joins TRBV10-3 to TRBJ2-3; the match to TRBD2 covers 9 bases. Germline CDR1 ENHRY, CDR2 SYGVKD. The CDR3 spans 16 residues. Trimming removed 10 bases from V and 6 bases from J; junction bases left unmatched: 17. CDR3: CATTSQTSGRLDTQYF. The CDR3 nucleotides read TGTGCCACCACCTCCCAGACTAGCGGAAGGCTGGATACGCAGTATTTT.

This chain connects TRBV18 to TRBJ1-1, with D unresolved. Trimming took 0 bases from V and 8 from J, leaving 13 bases between them. CDR3 length: 14 residues. The germline V gene has CDR1 KGHSH and CDR2 LQKENI. CDR3 DNA: TGTGCCAGCTCACCACCGGAGTCGCCCCGAGAAGCTTTCTTT. Amino acid sequence: CASSPPESPREAFF.

This clone has just a few counts. The chain couples TRBV13 to TRBJ1-4; no reliable D call. V lost 5 bases, J lost 5 bases, and 6 bases lay in between. From germline, CDR1 is PRHDT and CDR2 FYEKMQ (reference sequence). There are 12 residues in the CDR3. The CDR3 is CASSRRNEKLFF. The CDR3 DNA reads as TGTGCCAGCAGCCGCCGGAATGAAAAACTGTTTTTT.

This chain links TRBV12-2 with TRBJ2-1; TRBD2, the table's D call, was not compared with the DNA. TRBV12-2 is an annotated pseudogene. The CDR3 length is 13 residues. The CDR3 loop reads CASRLVRYNEQFF. The CDR3 coding sequence is TGTGCAAGTCGCTTAGTCCGGTACAATGAGCAGTTCTTC.

This clone was counted once. The rearrangement joins TRBV27 to TRBJ1-6; D ambiguous. Deletions cut 6 bases from V and 10 bases from J, with 16 bases between. CDR1 is MNHEY, CDR2 SMNVEV, per germline (reference sequence). The CDR3 is 14 amino acids. This CDR3 is CASSREGWGSPLHF. In DNA, the CDR3 is TGTGCCAGCAGCCGGGAGGGCTGGGGATCACCCCTCCACTTT.

The chain uses TRBV29-1 and TRBJ2-3, with 9 bases fitting TRBD2. V lost 3 bases to trimming and J lost 0 bases; unmatched junction nucleotides: 7. This CDR3 has 16 amino acids. CDR1 SQVTM and CDR2 ANQGSEA come from the germline V gene. CDR3 in DNA: TGCAGCGTTGAGGGGGCTAGCGGGACGAGCACAGATACGCAGTATTTT. It translates to CSVEGASGTSTDTQYF.

The CDR3 DNA is TGTGCCAGCAGCCAAGATGCGATAGCGGGAGTCGTATACGAGCAGTACTTC. This translates into CASSQDAIAGVVYEQYF. The chain carries TRBV3-1 (or the pseudogene TRBV3-2) and TRBJ2-7; 9 bases align to TRBD2. The CDR3 is 17 residues long. Germline V gene sequence: CDR1 LGHDT, CDR2 YNNKEL (reference sequence). The V and J ends lost 0 bases and 4 bases, in that order; junction bases with no gene match: 10.

The J gene is TRBJ2-1, the V gene TRBV5-1; 14 positions agree with TRBD2. V lost 4 bases, J lost 7 bases, and 13 bases stayed unmatched. CDR1 is SGHRS and CDR2 is YFSETQ in the germline V gene. The CDR3 has 18 residues. CDR3 DNA: TGCGCCAGCAGCCCCGGGACTAGCGGGAGCTGGTGGTGGAATGAGCAGTTCTTC. It encodes CASSPGTSGSWWWNEQFF.

The rearrangement uses TRBV11-2 and TRBJ2-2; perhaps TRBD1 as D (5 bases). Trimming shortened V by 8 bases and J by 2 bases, and 9 bases separated the two germline ends. Germline V lookup: CDR1 SGHAT, CDR2 FQNNGV. CDR3 length equals 13 residues. CDR3 sequence reads: CASWGSNTGELFF. The DNA for the CDR3 is TGTGCCAGCTGGGGCAGTAACACCGGGGAGCTGTTTTTT.

CDR3 DNA sequence: TGTGCCAGCAGTTCGGGACTAGCGGGGCGGCGGGGCACAGATACGCAGTATTTT. It yields the protein CASSSGLAGRRGTDTQYF. The chain combines TRBV11-2 with TRBJ2-3; 13 bases are shared with TRBD2. Germline V gives CDR1 SGHAT, CDR2 FQNNGV. The trim removed 6 bases at V and 1 base at J, leaving 10 bases unmatched. CDR3 length: 18 amino acids.

The V call is TRBV19, the J call TRBJ2-1, with D perhaps matching TRBD2 (6 bases). CDR3 length equals 15 residues. Germline V CDR1 and CDR2: LNHDA, SQIVND (reference sequence). Deletions cut 3 bases from V and 4 bases from J, with 13 bases between. The CDR3 region has the DNA TGTGCCAGTAGTATGGAGGGGAGTGGGTACAATGAGCAGTTCTTC. Translating gives CASSMEGSGYNEQFF.

The chain joins TRBV19 to TRBJ2-2, with TRBD2 as a possible D gene (7 bases). The CDR3 has 15 residues. V was pared by 7 bases and J by 6 bases, with 18 bases between. The V gene's germline CDR1 is LNHDA and CDR2 SQIVND (reference sequence). The CDR3: CASKGGQGYPGELFF. CDR3 DNA sequence: TGTGCCAGTAAGGGGGGGCAGGGCTACCCCGGGGAGCTGTTTTTT.

This clone was counted between two and nine times. V and J are TRBV5-6 and TRBJ2-7; 8 bases agree with TRBD2. Germline V CDR1 and CDR2: SGHDT, YYEEEE. CDR3 length equals 12 residues. J was trimmed by 6 bases and V by 4 bases; bases with no gene match: 3. CDR3 bases: TGTGCCAGCAGCCACACTAGCGGCGAGCAGTACGTC. It specifies CASSHTSGEQYV.

V is TRBV16 and J is TRBJ2-4; 7 bases are a match to TRBD2. From germline, CDR1 is KGHSY and CDR2 FQNENV. CDR3 length: 18 amino acids. V was clipped by 3 bases and J by 1 base; unmatched bases: 12. DNA for the CDR3: TGTGCCAGCAGCCATTCTCCGGGCGGGAGAGGGGCCAAAAACATTCAGTACTTC. Translating it yields CASSHSPGGRGAKNIQYF.

This clone was observed a single time. The chain couples TRBV6-2 or TRBV6-3 to TRBJ2-4, with D tentatively TRBD1 (5 bases). Trimming removed 2 bases from V and 7 bases from J, with 6 bases in between. The CDR3 sequence is 12 residues long. The germline V gene encodes CDR1 MNHEY and CDR2 SVGEGT. CDR3 amino acids: CASSYKGNIQYF. CDR3 in DNA: TGTGCCAGCAGTTACAAGGGGAACATTCAGTACTTC.

The chain uses TRBV18 and TRBJ2-5; no clear D. Trimming stripped 3 bases from V and 5 bases from J, with 7 bases between. The CDR3 totals 12 residues. The germline V gene has CDR1 KGHSH and CDR2 LQKENI. DNA of the CDR3: TGTGCCAGCTCACCGGCCGGGGAGACCCAGTACTTC. Translation: CASSPAGETQYF.

This clone is a singleton in its sample. CDR3 DNA sequence: TGTGCCAGCAGTGGACGACTAGCGGCCCCTGCAGACGAGCAGTACTTC. Protein: CASSGRLAAPADEQYF. The chain recombines TRBV2 with TRBJ2-7, with 9 bases fitting TRBD2. The CDR3 extends over 16 amino acids. CDR1 and CDR2 from the germline V gene are SNHLY and FYNNEI. V lost 4 bases, J lost 5 bases, and 12 bases stayed unmatched.

This clone appeared a single time. The chain links TRBV9 to TRBJ2-1, with D hard to call. Germline V gene sequence: CDR1 SGDLS, CDR2 YYNGEE. This CDR3 has 13 residues. The V and J ends lost 0 bases and 3 bases respectively, with 4 bases between them. CDR3 loop: CASSVASYNEQFF. DNA for the CDR3: TGTGCCAGCAGCGTAGCCAGCTACAATGAGCAGTTCTTC.